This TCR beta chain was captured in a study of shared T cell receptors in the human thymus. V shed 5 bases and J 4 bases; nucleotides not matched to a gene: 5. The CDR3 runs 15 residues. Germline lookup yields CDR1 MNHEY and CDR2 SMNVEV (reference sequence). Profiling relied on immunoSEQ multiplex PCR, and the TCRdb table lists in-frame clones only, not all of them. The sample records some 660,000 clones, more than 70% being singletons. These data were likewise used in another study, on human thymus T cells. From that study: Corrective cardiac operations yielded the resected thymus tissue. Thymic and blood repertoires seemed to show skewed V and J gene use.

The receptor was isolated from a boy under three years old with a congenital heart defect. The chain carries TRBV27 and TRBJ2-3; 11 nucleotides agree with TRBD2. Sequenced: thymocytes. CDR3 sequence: CASSTLAGVPDTQYF. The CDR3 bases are TGTGCCAGCAGTACACTAGCGGGAGTCCCAGATACGCAGTATTTT.